This entry lists 17 T cell receptor beta chains sequenced from one sample in a study of monozygotic twins with inflammatory bowel disease. TCRdb reanalyzed the 5' RACE reads, giving one entry per CDR3 protein sequence and no DNA. The sample holds about 130,000 distinct CDR3 sequences. The sequencing sample was made of blood. The source of these receptors is a human donor with ulcerative colitis or Crohn's disease, or a healthy co-twin of an affected twin (not recorded which).

CDR3 amino acids: CSVEPGLAISNEQFF. The chain combines TRBV29-1 with TRBJ2-1; TCRdb returns TRBD2, unconfirmable since there is no DNA. This CDR3 is 15 amino acids long. Germline CDR1 is SQVTM and CDR2 is ANQGSEA.

The chain uses TRBV5-1 and TRBJ2-3; TCRdb gives TRBD1 as the D gene, but with no DNA this cannot be confirmed. Germline CDR1 SGHRS, CDR2 YFSETQ. CDR3 length equals 14 residues. The CDR3 reads CASSFRGVTDTQYF.

The chain recombines TRBV20-1 with TRBJ2-7; checking the TCRdb D call of TRBD1 is not possible without DNA. CDR1 DFQATT and CDR2 SNEGSKA come from the germline V gene (reference sequence). The CDR3 is 13 residues long. This chain's CDR3 is CSATGTDPYEQYF.

This chain connects TRBV11-1 to TRBJ1-2. Germline V lookup: CDR1 SGHAT, CDR2 FQDESV (reference sequence). This CDR3 is built from 12 residues. The CDR3 sequence is CASSSVPYGYTF. The variable domain in full, completed from reference TRBV11-1 and TRBJ1-2, reads EAEVAQSPRYKITEKSQAVAFWCDPISGHATLYWYRQILGQGPELLVQFQDESVVDDSQLPKDRFSAERLKGVDSTLKIQPAELGDSAMYLCASSSVPYGYTFGSGTRLTVV.

This clonotype is labeled medium-sized (0.01 to 0.1%) based on frequency. This chain uses TRBV27 with TRBJ2-1; TCRdb gives TRBD1 as the D gene, but with no DNA this cannot be confirmed. The CDR3 contains 15 residues. CDR1 is MNHEY and CDR2 is SMNVEV in the germline V gene (reference sequence). This chain's CDR3 is CASSSPPQGVNEQFF.

The chain carries TRBV4-3 and TRBJ2-1; TCRdb returns TRBD2, unconfirmable since there is no DNA. This CDR3 has 16 residues. Germline-derived CDR1 and CDR2 are LGHNA and YSLEER. CDR3 sequence reads: CASSLTSAGSGNEQFF.

The chain employs TRBV12-3 or TRBV12-4 and TRBJ2-5; no DNA is available, so the TRBD1 call from TCRdb remains unchecked. The CDR3 runs to 13 residues. The CDR3 protein is CASSLGRYASQYF.

The genes are TRBV12-3 or TRBV12-4 and TRBJ1-1; TCRdb calls TRBD1, which cannot be checked without DNA. The CDR3 is made up of 14 amino acids. The CDR3 protein is CASSKQGANTEAFF.

The chain combines TRBV10-3 with TRBJ1-5; absent DNA, TCRdb's TRBD1 call cannot be checked. Germline loops: CDR1 ENHRY, CDR2 SYGVKD. The CDR3 is 13 residues long. The CDR3 protein is CAIRSQGNQPQHF.

This chain links TRBV7-3 with TRBJ2-3; TCRdb picks TRBD2, but there is no DNA to check that call. CDR3 length equals 14 residues. From germline, CDR1 is SGHTA and CDR2 FQGTGA. The CDR3 protein is CASSLGADWDTQYF.

This sequence joins TRBV5-1 and TRBJ1-5; without DNA, the TCRdb call of TRBD1 cannot be checked. The CDR3 covers 14 residues. CDR1 is SGHRS and CDR2 is YFSETQ in the germline V gene. The CDR3 sequence: CASSQGSGNQPQHF.

The gene calls are TRBV5-1 and TRBJ2-7; with no DNA, the TCRdb D assignment of TRBD2 cannot be verified. Germline V CDR1 and CDR2: SGHRS, YFSETQ. This CDR3 comprises 14 residues. The CDR3 loop reads CASSLRQGVDEQYF.

This sequence joins TRBV11-2 and TRBJ1-3; TCRdb's D gene call, TRBD1, goes unchecked for lack of DNA. Germline CDR1 reads SGHAT; CDR2 reads FQNNGV. The CDR3 runs to 17 residues. The CDR3 region is CASSLRRDRSSGNTIYF.

The V gene is TRBV29-1, the J gene TRBJ2-7; there is no DNA to check the TCRdb D call of TRBD1. The CDR3 has 12 amino acids. Germline V CDR1 and CDR2: SQVTM, ANQGSEA. The CDR3 sequence: CSVQTGTYEQYF.

The CDR3 reads CASSCLDRAGNQPQHF. This chain connects TRBV5-1 to TRBJ1-5; no DNA is available, so the TRBD1 call from TCRdb remains unchecked. Looked up from germline, CDR1 is SGHRS and CDR2 is YFSETQ. CDR3 length: 16 residues.

The rearrangement links TRBV20-1 to TRBJ2-7; the TCRdb D gene call, TRBD1, has no DNA to confirm it. This CDR3 comprises 15 residues. CDR1 is DFQATT, CDR2 SNEGSKA, per germline (reference sequence). The chain's CDR3 is CSARNRQVNSYEQYF.

The genes are TRBV20-1 and TRBJ2-2; the TCRdb D gene call, TRBD2, has no DNA to confirm it. This CDR3 spans 18 amino acids. Germline V gene data show CDR1 as DFQATT and CDR2 as SNEGSKA (reference sequence). The CDR3 reads CSAGPEGLAGGSTGELFF.